Here is one TCR beta chain with its context. The data derive from a study of cytomegalovirus exposure and HLA in healthy donors. Trimming shortened V by 1 base and J by 4 bases, and 10 bases separated the two germline ends. CDR3 size: 14 residues. Germline CDR1 MGHDK, CDR2 SYGVNS. In the PCR, 60 Vbeta and 13 Jbeta primers were used. TCRdb's copy holds only in-frame clones and misses some; the assay was immunoSEQ multiplex PCR. The table lists approximately 150,000 clones, roughly 80% of them singletons. The sequencing input was PBMCs. The rearrangement uses TRBV25-1 and TRBJ1-2, with D uncertain. This receptor was taken from a woman younger than 45 in good health and CMV-seropositive. The CDR3 sequence is CASSESAHAYGYTF. In DNA, the CDR3 is TGTGCCAGCAGTGAATCCGCGCACGCCTATGGCTACACCTTC.